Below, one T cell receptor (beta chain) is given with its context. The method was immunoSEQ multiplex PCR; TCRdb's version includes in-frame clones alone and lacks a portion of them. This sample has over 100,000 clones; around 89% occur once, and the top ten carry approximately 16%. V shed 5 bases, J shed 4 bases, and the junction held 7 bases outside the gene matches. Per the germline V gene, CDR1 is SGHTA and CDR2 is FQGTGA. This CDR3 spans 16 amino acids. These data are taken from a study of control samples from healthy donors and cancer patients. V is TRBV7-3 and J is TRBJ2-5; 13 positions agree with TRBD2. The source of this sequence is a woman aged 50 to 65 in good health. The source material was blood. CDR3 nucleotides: TGTGCCAGCAGCACGACTAGCGGGGGGATGGGAGAGACCCAGTACTTC. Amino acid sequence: CASSTTSGGMGETQYF.